This T cell receptor (beta chain) was retrieved from a study of T cell responses to AZD1222 COVID-19 vaccine. Profiled with immunoSEQ multiplex PCR; TCRdb holds only in-frame clones, not every one. The sample has some 85,000 clones, roughly 87% seen once; the top ten hold over 20%. The CDR3 has 16 residues. Germline assignment: CDR1 MGHRA and CDR2 YSYEKL. Trimming at V came to 3 bases and at J to 5 bases, leaving 12 bases not matched to a gene. This chain links TRBV4-1 with TRBJ2-7, with TRBD2 identical over 8 bases. Sequences were derived from peripheral blood, sampled on day 0 of AZD1222 vaccination. The sequence derives from an adult in good health. The CDR3 sequence is CASSHITKRERNEQYF. The CDR3, as DNA: TGCGCCAGCAGCCACATAACTAAGCGGGAGAGGAACGAGCAGTACTTC.